This TCR beta chain was sequenced in a study of human thymus T cells. Study-level results: Related research described thymic repertoires that were highly overlapping among unrelated individuals. Usage of V and J genes appeared biased in thymic and blood repertoires.

The method was immunoSEQ multiplex PCR; TCRdb's version includes in-frame clones alone and lacks a portion of them. Of 120,000 or so clones detected, 90% to 95% appear once; the ten largest clones hold roughly 0.024%. The V gene's germline CDR1 is KGHSH and CDR2 LQKENI. The CDR3 covers 14 residues. V was pared by 6 bases and J by 2 bases, with 14 bases between. Resections removed during corrective heart surgery provided the thymus tissue used. All donors were healthy Finnish infants who were undergoing corrective surgery to treat congenital heart defects. Concerning this clone itself: Its antigen is currently unknown.

The sequence came from a boy in the first two years of life with a congenital heart defect but otherwise immunologically healthy. The sequenced sample consisted of thymus tissue. V gene TRBV18 combines with J gene TRBJ2-7; maybe TRBD2 (6 bases). CDR3 DNA: TGTGCCAGCTCGCCCCCGGGACTGACCTACGAGCAGTACTTC. This encodes CASSPPGLTYEQYF.